This T cell receptor beta chain comes out of a study of blood T cell repertoires in COVID-19. Turning to the study itself: Samples taken during acute and convalescent COVID-19 were collected in the United States, Italy and Spain. In each case, the material was cDNA or gDNA derived from T cells, B-cell-depleted T cells, or PBMCs.

This clone was seen a single time. V lost 3 bases to trimming and J lost 5 bases, with 10 bases between them. The CDR3 length is 14 residues. Per germline, CDR1 LNHDA and CDR2 SQIVND (reference sequence). The authors' processing: Scientists estimated how many nucleated cells there were by amplifying reference gene primers. The data were produced by immunoSEQ multiplex PCR, yet TCRdb's version contains in-frame clones alone and is incomplete. V, J and clone size derive from that table, while D and trimming were established from the DNA sequence. The sample has approximately 140,000 clones; 70% to 90% are singletons.

The rearrangement uses TRBV19 and TRBJ1-4; weak D call: TRBD1 (5 bases). This receptor was obtained from a man between 65 and 79 years old with acute or convalescent COVID-19. Sequenced input: peripheral blood. CDR3 in DNA: TGTGCCAGTAGTATCCAGGGTGGGAATGAAAAACTGTTTTTT. Residues: CASSIQGGNEKLFF.